This T cell receptor (beta chain) was sequenced during a study of blood T cell repertoires in COVID-19. In the study overall: Some COVID-19 samples were acute and others convalescent; all came from the United States, Italy and Spain. Sample material is recorded as cDNA or gDNA derived from T cells, B-cell-depleted T cells, or PBMCs.

Per germline, CDR1 MNHEY and CDR2 SVGAGI. V was shortened by 7 bases and J by 4 bases, with 7 bases between the two germline ends. The CDR3 totals 11 residues. Methods used by the authors: Nucleated cell counts were estimated from reference gene primer amplification. The data were produced by immunoSEQ multiplex PCR, yet TCRdb's version contains in-frame clones alone and is incomplete. Clone size and V and J calls were adopted from that table, with D and trimming inferred from the DNA. Among fewer than 250,000 clones listed, less than 85% were seen once. Sequencing used peripheral blood. The gene calls are TRBV6-5 and TRBJ1-1; D remains ambiguous. This TCR came from a woman aged 50 to 65 with acute or convalescent COVID-19. The CDR3 loop reads CASKAGTEAFF. The CDR3 DNA is TGTGCCAGCAAGGCGGGCACTGAAGCTTTCTTT.